This TCR beta chain was obtained from a study of T-cell reconstitution after alpha-beta-depleted transplantation in children. A TCRbeta library incorporating unique molecular identifiers was prepared. MiXCR was run by TCRdb on the PCR reads, yielding one entry per CDR3 protein. The table lists some 390,000 distinct CDR3 sequences, roughly 22% of them singletons. The trim removed 5 bases at V and 0 bases at J, leaving 7 bases unmatched. The CDR3 has 16 residues. Germline-derived CDR1 and CDR2 are SGHVS and FQNEAQ. A few counts support this clonotype. V gene TRBV7-8 combines with J gene TRBJ2-3; TRBD2 aligns across 8 bases. This TCR derives from a human donor who donated a stem cell graft to a child with acute myeloid leukemia. Sequences were derived from PBMCs from the stem cell graft donor, sampled from the stem cell graft. CDR3 loop: CASSQDSGISTDTQYF. CDR3 coding DNA: TGTGCCAGCAGCCAAGATAGCGGGATTAGCACAGATACGCAGTATTTT.